Listed below are T cell receptor beta chains from one sample, sequenced in a study of blood T cell repertoires in COVID-19. Libraries were prepared by immunoSEQ multiplex PCR; TCRdb keeps only in-frame clonotypes and omits some of them. The table records about 45,000 clones, approximately 80% of them present only once. The sample consisted of peripheral blood. These receptors all stem from a man in his 70s with acute or convalescent COVID-19. CDR3s include the opening cysteine and the closing phenylalanine or tryptophan. Each record gives: D gene, J gene, clone size, V gene, CDR3 protein, CDR3 DNA. A D gene is named only where the DNA matches it firmly. Clone size is shown for a subset of rows, as once, few, many or a class of expanded clone.

TRBD1	TRBJ1-4	.	TRBV7-3	CASSSGDRGPNEKLFF	TGTGCCAGCAGCTCTGGGGACAGGGGGCCGAATGAAAAACTGTTTTTT
TRBD2	TRBJ2-7	.	TRBV28	CASSPSGGAVAYEQYF	TGTGCCAGCAGCCCCAGCGGGGGGGCCGTAGCCTACGAGCAGTACTTC
.	TRBJ1-4	.	TRBV7-2	CASSWGQTNEKLFF	TGTGCCAGCAGCTGGGGGCAAACTAATGAAAAACTGTTTTTT
.	TRBJ2-6	.	TRBV4-1	CASSQEADRTYSGANVLTF	TGCGCCAGCAGCCAAGAAGCAGACAGGACTTACTCTGGGGCCAACGTCCTGACTTTC
TRBD2	TRBJ2-3	.	TRBV5-6	CASSIGLANTDTQYF	TGTGCCAGCAGCATCGGACTAGCCAACACAGATACGCAGTATTTT
TRBD2	TRBJ2-2	.	TRBV6-1	CASSDRGRLAGSGELFF	TGTGCCAGCAGTGATCGGGGGAGGCTAGCGGGGTCCGGGGAGCTGTTTTTT
TRBD1	TRBJ1-2	.	TRBV19	CASGDRVQSYTF	TGTGCCAGTGGGGACAGGGTCCAAAGCTACACCTTC
TRBD1	TRBJ1-5	.	TRBV10-3	CAISPRGDGNQPQHF	TGTGCCATCAGTCCCAGGGGGGATGGCAATCAGCCCCAGCATTTT
.	TRBJ1-5	.	TRBV21-1	CASPRDERNQPQHF	TGTGCCAGCCCCAGAGATGAGAGGAATCAGCCCCAGCATTTT
.	TRBJ1-2	.	TRBV7-2	CASSLEVGAYGYTF	TGTGCCAGCAGCTTAGAAGTGGGCGCCTATGGCTACACCTTC
TRBD1	TRBJ2-7	.	TRBV28	CASSSGQGGAYEQYF	TGTGCCAGCAGTTCCGGACAGGGTGGAGCCTACGAGCAGTACTTC
.	TRBJ1-5	once	TRBV4-3	CASSQDMAGVQPQHF	TGCGCCAGCAGCCAAGACATGGCAGGGGTTCAGCCCCAGCATTTT
TRBD1	TRBJ2-5	.	TRBV30	CAWSVQGDYKETQYF	TGTGCCTGGAGTGTACAGGGGGATTACAAAGAGACCCAGTACTTC
.	TRBJ1-6	.	TRBV28	CASRGGAGQSPLHF	TGTGCCAGCAGGGGGGGGGCAGGGCAGTCACCCCTCCACTTT
.	TRBJ2-6	.	TRBV7-2	CASSFNSGANVLTF	TGTGCCAGCAGCTTCAACTCTGGGGCCAACGTCCTGACTTTC
.	TRBJ1-1	.	TRBV9	CASSVDGTLNTEAFF	TGTGCCAGCAGCGTAGACGGGACTCTGAACACTGAAGCTTTCTTT
.	TRBJ1-2	.	TRBV7-2	CASKEGHQLLYGYTF	TGTGCCAGCAAGGAAGGACACCAACTGCTTTATGGCTACACCTTC
.	TRBJ2-7	.	TRBV30	CAWSTQSPYEQYF	TGTGCCTGGAGTACACAGAGTCCCTACGAGCAGTACTTC
TRBD2	TRBJ2-5	.	TRBV5-1	CASSSTSGAGETQYF	TGCGCCAGCAGCTCGACTAGCGGGGCAGGGGAGACCCAGTACTTC
.	TRBJ2-1	.	TRBV9	CASSVAPGVEQFF	TGTGCCAGCAGCGTAGCGCCGGGGGTGGAGCAGTTCTTC
.	TRBJ2-7	.	TRBV7-2	CASSPLPNAGSYEQYF	TGTGCCAGCAGCCCGCTCCCAAACGCGGGCTCCTACGAGCAGTACTTC
.	TRBJ1-4	.	TRBV4-2	CASSQDISDSTGEKLFF	TGTGCCAGCAGCCAAGATATCTCCGACAGCACTGGGGAAAAACTGTTTTTT
.	TRBJ2-3	.	TRBV5-8	CASSYSLTDTQYF	TGTGCCAGCAGCTATTCCCTCACAGATACGCAGTATTTT
.	TRBJ2-2	once	TRBV5-1	CASSLEPQANTGELFF	TGCGCCAGCAGCTTGGAGCCCCAAGCGAACACCGGGGAGCTGTTTTTT
.	TRBJ2-1	.	TRBV5-4	CASSLEDNAYNEQFF	TGTGCCAGCAGCTTGGAAGACAATGCCTACAATGAGCAGTTCTTC
.	TRBJ2-1	few	TRBV10-3	CAATGNAKLSYNEQFF	TGTGCCGCCACAGGGAACGCGAAACTATCCTACAATGAGCAGTTCTTC
TRBD1	TRBJ1-6	few	TRBV10-3	CAISQTGKDESPLHF	TGTGCCATCAGTCAGACAGGGAAGGATGAATCACCCCTCCACTTT
TRBD1	TRBJ2-2	few	TRBV11-2	CASSLIPGGGGELFF	TGTGCCAGCAGCTTAATTCCAGGGGGTGGCGGGGAGCTGTTTTTT
TRBD1	TRBJ2-5	.	TRBV3-1/TRBV3-2	CASSQGVGQGTQETQYF	TGTGCCAGCAGCCAAGGGGTAGGACAGGGAACCCAAGAGACCCAGTACTTC
TRBD1	TRBJ2-2	.	TRBV7-2	CASSLNAGGYGELFF	TGTGCCAGCAGCTTAAACGCAGGGGGCTACGGGGAGCTGTTTTTT
.	TRBJ1-1	.	TRBV2	CASSAELQGTEAFF	TGTGCCAGCAGTGCAGAACTACAGGGAACTGAAGCTTTCTTT
TRBD1	TRBJ1-2	few	TRBV11-2	CASSLSWTGSLDGYTF	TGTGCCAGCAGCTTATCCTGGACAGGGAGCCTGGATGGCTACACCTTC
TRBD1	TRBJ1-2	few	TRBV7-9	CASSPRTGEHGYTF	TGTGCCAGCAGCCCCCGGACAGGGGAGCATGGCTACACCTTC
.	TRBJ1-2	.	TRBV3-1/TRBV3-2	CASRDLRYGYTF	TGTGCCAGCAGGGATTTGAGGTATGGCTACACCTTC
.	TRBJ2-5	.	TRBV28	CASSLLDLKETQYF	TGTGCCAGCAGTTTATTAGACTTAAAAGAGACCCAGTACTTC
.	TRBJ2-2	.	TRBV6-6	CASSTPNTGELFF	TGTGCCAGTTCGACTCCGAACACCGGGGAGCTGTTTTTT
.	TRBJ2-7	.	TRBV7-9	CASSSGTPPYEQYF	TGTGCCAGCAGCTCCGGGACACCACCCTACGAGCAGTACTTC
TRBD1	TRBJ1-2	.	TRBV19	CASSPLRDRAYGYTF	TGTGCCAGTAGTCCACTCCGGGACAGGGCCTATGGCTACACCTTC
TRBD1	TRBJ2-7	.	TRBV6-2/TRBV6-3	CASSRRDSLYEQYF	TGTGCCAGCAGCCGCCGGGACAGCCTCTACGAGCAGTACTTC
.	TRBJ2-1	once	TRBV7-3	CASSLSLSYNEQFF	TGTGCCAGCAGCTTATCACTCTCCTACAATGAGCAGTTCTTC
.	TRBJ1-2	.	TRBV30	CAWRSQINYGYTF	TGTGCCTGGAGGTCACAGATTAACTATGGCTACACCTTC
TRBD1	TRBJ2-5	.	TRBV4-1	CASSQDSGTGKETQYF	TGCGCCAGCAGCCAAGATTCGGGGACAGGGAAAGAGACCCAGTACTTC
TRBD1	TRBJ1-2	.	TRBV27	CASTRQGGTNYGYTF	TGTGCCAGCACTAGACAGGGGGGGACTAACTATGGCTACACCTTC